Listed below are T cell receptor beta chains from one sample, sequenced in a study of T cell changes during pregnancy in multiple sclerosis. TCRdb keeps only in-frame clones here, not all; method: immunoSEQ multiplex PCR. This sample has around 30,000 clones, with roughly nine tenths found just once. Sequencing used CD8+ T cells from peripheral blood mononuclear cells, obtained in the second trimester of pregnancy. These TCRs come from a female donor with multiple sclerosis, enrolled in a pregnancy study. CDR3s include the opening cysteine and the closing phenylalanine or tryptophan. Each record gives: V gene, J gene, D gene, clone size, CDR3 DNA, CDR3 protein. The D gene is left open where the match is weak. A row's size may be missing; if present it is once, few, many or a size class.

TRBV11-1,TRBJ2-5,TRBD2,-,TGTGCCAGCAGCCTAAACCGACTAGCGGGAGGCCAAGAGACCCAGTACTTC,CASSLNRLAGGQETQYF
TRBV7-9,TRBJ1-1,TRBD1,-,TGTGCCAGCAGCCCAGGGGGCGGGGGCACTGAAGCTTTCTTT,CASSPGGGGTEAFF
TRBV15,TRBJ2-5,TRBD2,once,TGTGCCACCAGCAGGTGGGGTGGCGGGGGGGAAGAGACCCAGTACTTC,CATSRWGGGGEETQYF
TRBV4-3,TRBJ1-5,-,-,TGCGCCAGCAGCCAAGATCAGCGGACCAATCAGCCCCAGCATTTT,CASSQDQRTNQPQHF
TRBV5-6,TRBJ2-7,-,once,TGTGCCAGCAGCTTGGGCCTCCAGACCTACGAGCAGTACTTC,CASSLGLQTYEQYF
TRBV15,TRBJ2-7,TRBD1,-,TGTGCCACCAGCACGAGGGACAGGGGGCACGAGCAGTACTTC,CATSTRDRGHEQYF
TRBV5-3,TRBJ1-1,TRBD1,-,TGTGCCAGAAGGGACAGGGGGATGAACACTGAAGCTTTCTTT,CARRDRGMNTEAFF
TRBV6-5,TRBJ2-7,TRBD1,once,TGTGCCAGCAGTTACGTTGACAGGGAAAGGGGTTACGAGCAGTACTTC,CASSYVDRERGYEQYF
TRBV19,TRBJ1-2,TRBD1,-,TGTGCCAGTAGTCTCCAGGGGGCCAGATGGGGCTACACCTTC,CASSLQGARWGYTF
TRBV7-9,TRBJ2-3,TRBD2,-,TGTGCCAGCAGCTTGGCTCTAGCGGGAGCGGGAGATACGCAGTATTTT,CASSLALAGAGDTQYF
TRBV4-3,TRBJ2-5,-,-,TGCGCCAGCAGCCAATGGCGGGGGCGAGGTGAGACCCAGTACTTC,CASSQWRGRGETQYF
TRBV19,TRBJ1-1,-,-,TGTGCCAGTAGTAGCAGGGCGGATTGGGCCACTGAAGCTTTCTTT,CASSSRADWATEAFF
TRBV25-1,TRBJ2-2,TRBD1,-,TGTGCCAGCGGGACAGGGGACACCGGGGAGCTGTTTTTT,CASGTGDTGELFF
TRBV2,TRBJ2-3,TRBD1,-,TGTGCCAGCGCGGGACAGGGGGTTGGAGATACGCAGTATTTT,CASAGQGVGDTQYF
TRBV13,TRBJ1-2,TRBD1,-,TGTGCCAGCAGCTCCCGGGACAGTGCTAACTATGGCTACACCTTC,CASSSRDSANYGYTF
TRBV11-2,TRBJ1-1,-,-,TGTGCCAGCAGTTTCCAGGGTGGGAACACTGAAGCTTTCTTT,CASSFQGGNTEAFF
TRBV29-1,TRBJ2-1,TRBD2,-,TGCAGCGTCCCGACTAGCGGAGCGAGCTCCTACAATGAGCAGTTCTTC,CSVPTSGASSYNEQFF
TRBV5-8,TRBJ2-1,TRBD2,-,TGTGCCAGCAGCGTGCTACCGGGACTAGATAGGAATGAGCAGTTCTTC,CASSVLPGLDRNEQFF